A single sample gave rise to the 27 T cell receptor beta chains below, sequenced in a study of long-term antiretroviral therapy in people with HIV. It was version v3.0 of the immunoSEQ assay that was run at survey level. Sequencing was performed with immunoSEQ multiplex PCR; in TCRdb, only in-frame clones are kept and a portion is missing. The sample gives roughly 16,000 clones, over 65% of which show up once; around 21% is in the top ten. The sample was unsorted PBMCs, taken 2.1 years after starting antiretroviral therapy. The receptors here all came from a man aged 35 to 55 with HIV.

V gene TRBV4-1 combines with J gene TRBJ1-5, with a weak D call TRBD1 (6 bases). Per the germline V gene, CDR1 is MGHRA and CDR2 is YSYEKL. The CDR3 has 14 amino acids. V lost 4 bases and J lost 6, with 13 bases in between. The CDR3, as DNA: TGCGCCAGCAGCCGCACAGGGCTAAGTCAGCCCCAGCATTTT. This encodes CASSRTGLSQPQHF.

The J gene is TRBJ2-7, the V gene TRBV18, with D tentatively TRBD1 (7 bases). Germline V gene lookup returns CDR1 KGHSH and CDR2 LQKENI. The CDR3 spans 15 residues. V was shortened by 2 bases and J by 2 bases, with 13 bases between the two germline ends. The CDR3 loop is CASSPEGAGPYEQYF. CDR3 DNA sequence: TGTGCCAGCTCACCAGAGGGGGCGGGGCCCTACGAGCAGTACTTC.

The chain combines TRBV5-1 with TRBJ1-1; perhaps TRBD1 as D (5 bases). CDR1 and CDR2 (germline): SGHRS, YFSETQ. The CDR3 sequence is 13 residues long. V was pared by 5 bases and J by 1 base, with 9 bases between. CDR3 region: CASRFGANTEAFF. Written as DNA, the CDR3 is TGCGCCAGCAGGTTCGGGGCGAACACTGAAGCTTTCTTT.

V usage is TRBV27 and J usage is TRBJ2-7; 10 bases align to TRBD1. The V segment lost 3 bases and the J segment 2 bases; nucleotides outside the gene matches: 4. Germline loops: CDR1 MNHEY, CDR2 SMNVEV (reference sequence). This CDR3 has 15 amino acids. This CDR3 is CASSLVGTGAYEQYF. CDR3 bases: TGTGCCAGCAGTTTGGTGGGGACAGGGGCCTACGAGCAGTACTTC.

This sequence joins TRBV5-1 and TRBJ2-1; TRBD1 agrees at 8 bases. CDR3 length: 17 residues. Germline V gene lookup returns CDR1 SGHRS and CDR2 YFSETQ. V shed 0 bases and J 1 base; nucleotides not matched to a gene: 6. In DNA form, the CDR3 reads TGCGCCAGCAGCTTGGAACCCCAGGGGGCATCCTACAATGAGCAGTTCTTC. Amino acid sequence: CASSLEPQGASYNEQFF.

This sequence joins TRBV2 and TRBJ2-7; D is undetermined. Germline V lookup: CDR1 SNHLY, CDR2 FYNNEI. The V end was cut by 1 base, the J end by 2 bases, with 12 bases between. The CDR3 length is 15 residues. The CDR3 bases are TGTGCCAGCAGTGAAGGCGGACCGAATGCCTACGAGCAGTACTTC. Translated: CASSEGGPNAYEQYF.

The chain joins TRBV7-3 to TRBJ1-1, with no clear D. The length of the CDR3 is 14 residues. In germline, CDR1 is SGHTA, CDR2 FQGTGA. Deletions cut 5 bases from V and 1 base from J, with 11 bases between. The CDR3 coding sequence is TGTGCCAGCAGCCCTTCGGGAGGGAACACTGAAGCTTTCTTT. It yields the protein CASSPSGGNTEAFF.

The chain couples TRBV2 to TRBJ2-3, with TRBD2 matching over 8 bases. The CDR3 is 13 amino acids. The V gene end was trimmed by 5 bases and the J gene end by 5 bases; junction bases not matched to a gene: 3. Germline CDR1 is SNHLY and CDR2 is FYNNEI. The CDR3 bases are TGTGCCAGCAGTAGCACTAGCGGAGATACGCAGTATTTT. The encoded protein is CASSSTSGDTQYF.

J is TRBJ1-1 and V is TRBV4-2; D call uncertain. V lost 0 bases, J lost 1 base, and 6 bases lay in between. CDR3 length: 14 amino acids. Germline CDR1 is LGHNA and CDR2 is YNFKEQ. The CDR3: CASSQEFPNTEAFF. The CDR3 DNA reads TGTGCCAGCAGCCAAGAGTTTCCGAACACTGAAGCTTTCTTT.

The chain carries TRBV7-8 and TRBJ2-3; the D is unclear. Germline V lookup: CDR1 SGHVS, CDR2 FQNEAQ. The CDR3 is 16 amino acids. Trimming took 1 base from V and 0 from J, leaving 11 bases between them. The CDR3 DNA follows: TGTGCCAGCAGCTTAGATGTGAGTCCGAGCACAGATACGCAGTATTTT. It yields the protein CASSLDVSPSTDTQYF.

The CDR3 is CASSLDGGRERDEAFF. The CDR3 region has the DNA TGTGCCAGCAGCTTAGACGGGGGCAGGGAAAGGGACGAAGCTTTCTTT. The J gene is TRBJ1-1, the V gene TRBV7-9, with D possibly TRBD1 on 6 matching bases. The V end was cut by 1 base, the J end by 8 bases, with 20 bases between. The CDR3 length is 16 residues. The germline gives CDR1 SEHNR, CDR2 FQNEAQ (reference sequence). The full variable domain, in which reference TRBV7-9 and TRBJ1-1 provide the parts outside the CDR3, is DTGVSQNPRHKITKRGQNVTFRCDPISEHNRLYWYRQTLGQGPEFLTYFQNEAQLEKSRLLSDRFSAERPKGSFSTLEIQRTEQGDSAMYLCASSLDGGRERDEAFFGQGTRLTVV.

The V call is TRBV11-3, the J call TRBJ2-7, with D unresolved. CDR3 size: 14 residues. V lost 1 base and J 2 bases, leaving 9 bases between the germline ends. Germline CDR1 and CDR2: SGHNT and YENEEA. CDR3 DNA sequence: TGTGCCAGCAGCTTAGGAGGCGGTACCTACGAGCAGTACTTC. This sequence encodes CASSLGGGTYEQYF.

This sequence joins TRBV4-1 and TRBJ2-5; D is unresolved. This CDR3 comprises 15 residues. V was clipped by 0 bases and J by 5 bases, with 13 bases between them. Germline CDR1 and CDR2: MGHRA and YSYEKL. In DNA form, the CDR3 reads TGCGCCAGCAGCCAAGAGCAAGGGTTGGAGGAGACCCAGTACTTC. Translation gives CASSQEQGLEETQYF.

CDR3: CASSSGQGNYEQYF. The CDR3 DNA sequence: TGTGCCAGCAGCTCCGGACAGGGTAACTACGAGCAGTACTTC. The chain joins TRBV5-4 to TRBJ2-7, with 8 bases aligning to TRBD1. Unmatched junction bases numbered 5, after V lost 3 bases and J lost 3 bases. CDR1 is SGHNT and CDR2 is YYREEE in the germline V gene (reference sequence). There are 14 residues in the CDR3.

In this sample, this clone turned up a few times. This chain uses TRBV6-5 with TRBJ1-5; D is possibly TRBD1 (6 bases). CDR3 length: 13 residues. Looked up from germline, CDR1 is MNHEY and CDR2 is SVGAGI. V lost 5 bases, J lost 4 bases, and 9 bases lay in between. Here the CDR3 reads CASSLQGNQPQHF. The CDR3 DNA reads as TGTGCCAGCAGTCTACAGGGTAATCAGCCCCAGCATTTT.

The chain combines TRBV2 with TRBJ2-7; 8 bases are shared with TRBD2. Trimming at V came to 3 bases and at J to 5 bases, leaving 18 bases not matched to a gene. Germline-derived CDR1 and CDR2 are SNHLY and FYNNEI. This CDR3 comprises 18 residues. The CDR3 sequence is CASSDPPAGSGGAHEQYF. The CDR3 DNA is TGTGCCAGCAGTGATCCCCCGGCGGGGTCGGGGGGGGCGCACGAGCAGTACTTC. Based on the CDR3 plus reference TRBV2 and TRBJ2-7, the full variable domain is EPEVTQTPSHQVTQMGQEVILRCVPISNHLYFYWYRQILGQKVEFLVSFYNNEISEKSEIFDDQFSVERPDGSNFTLKIRSTKLEDSAMYFCASSDPPAGSGGAHEQYFGPGTRLTVT.

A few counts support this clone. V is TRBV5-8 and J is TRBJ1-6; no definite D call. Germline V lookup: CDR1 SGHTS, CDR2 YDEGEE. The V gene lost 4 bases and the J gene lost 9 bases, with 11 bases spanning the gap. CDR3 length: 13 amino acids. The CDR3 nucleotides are TGTGCCAGCAGCCCCACCTTCAGTTCACCCCTCCACTTT. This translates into CASSPTFSSPLHF.

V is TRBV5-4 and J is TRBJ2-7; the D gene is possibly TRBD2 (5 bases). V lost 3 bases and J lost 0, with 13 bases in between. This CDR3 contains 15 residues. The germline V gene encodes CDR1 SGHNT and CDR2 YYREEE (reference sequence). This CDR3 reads CASSWRAGNSYEQYF. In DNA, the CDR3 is TGTGCCAGCAGCTGGCGGGCGGGCAACTCCTACGAGCAGTACTTC. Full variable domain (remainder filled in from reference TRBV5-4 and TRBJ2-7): ETGVTQSPTHLIKTRGQQVTLRCSSQSGHNTVSWYQQALGQGPQFIFQYYREEENGRGNFPPRFSGLQFPNYSSELNVNALELDDSALYLCASSWRAGNSYEQYFGPGTRLTVT.

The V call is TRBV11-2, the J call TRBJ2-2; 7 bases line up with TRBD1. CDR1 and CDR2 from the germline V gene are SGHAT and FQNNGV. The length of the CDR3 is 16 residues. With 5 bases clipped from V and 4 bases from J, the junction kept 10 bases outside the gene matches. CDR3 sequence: CASSLQTGWSTGELFF. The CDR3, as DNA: TGTGCCAGCAGCCTCCAGACAGGGTGGAGCACCGGGGAGCTGTTTTTT.

CDR3 residues: CASSFVTGTGVYNEQFF. CDR3 in DNA: TGTGCCAGCAGCTTCGTCACCGGGACAGGGGTGTACAATGAGCAGTTCTTC. The rearrangement links TRBV7-9 to TRBJ2-1, with 10 bases matching TRBD1. The trim removed 3 bases at V and 4 bases at J, leaving 9 bases unmatched. There are 17 residues in the CDR3. From germline, CDR1 is SEHNR and CDR2 FQNEAQ (reference sequence).

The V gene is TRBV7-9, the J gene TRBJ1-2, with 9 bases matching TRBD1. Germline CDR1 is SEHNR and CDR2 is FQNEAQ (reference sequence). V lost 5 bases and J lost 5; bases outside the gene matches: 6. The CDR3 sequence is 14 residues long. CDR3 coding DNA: TGTGCCAGCAGCCCCCGGGACAGGGAGTATGGCTACACCTTC. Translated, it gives CASSPRDREYGYTF.

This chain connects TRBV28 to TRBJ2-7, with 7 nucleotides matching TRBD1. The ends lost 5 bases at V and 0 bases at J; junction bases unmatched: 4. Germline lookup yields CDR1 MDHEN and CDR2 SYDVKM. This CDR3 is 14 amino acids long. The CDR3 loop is CASSVTGSSYEQYF. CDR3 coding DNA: TGTGCCAGCAGTGTGACAGGGAGCTCCTACGAGCAGTACTTC.

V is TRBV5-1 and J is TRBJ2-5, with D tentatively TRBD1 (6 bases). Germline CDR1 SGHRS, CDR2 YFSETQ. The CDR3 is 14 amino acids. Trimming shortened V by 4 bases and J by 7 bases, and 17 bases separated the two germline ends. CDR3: CASSVDRTPRTQYF. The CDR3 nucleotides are TGCGCCAGCAGCGTAGACAGGACCCCGAGGACCCAGTACTTC.

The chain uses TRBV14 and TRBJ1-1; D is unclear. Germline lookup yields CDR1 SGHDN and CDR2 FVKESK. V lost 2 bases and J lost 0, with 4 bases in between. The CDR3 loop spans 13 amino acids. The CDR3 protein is CASSQQLNTEAFF. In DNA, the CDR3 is TGTGCCAGCAGCCAACAGCTGAACACTGAAGCTTTCTTT.

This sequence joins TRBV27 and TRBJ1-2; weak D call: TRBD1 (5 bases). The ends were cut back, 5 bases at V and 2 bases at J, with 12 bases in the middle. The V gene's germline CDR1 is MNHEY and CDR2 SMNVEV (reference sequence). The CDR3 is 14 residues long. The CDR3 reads CASSLLPGNYGYTF. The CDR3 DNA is TGTGCCAGCAGTCTCCTCCCAGGGAACTATGGCTACACCTTC.

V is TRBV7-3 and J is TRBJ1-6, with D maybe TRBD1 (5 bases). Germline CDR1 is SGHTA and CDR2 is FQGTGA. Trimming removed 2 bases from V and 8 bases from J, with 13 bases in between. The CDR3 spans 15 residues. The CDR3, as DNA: TGTGCCAGCAGCTTAGGACACCTAGAGTATTCACCCCTCCACTTT. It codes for CASSLGHLEYSPLHF.

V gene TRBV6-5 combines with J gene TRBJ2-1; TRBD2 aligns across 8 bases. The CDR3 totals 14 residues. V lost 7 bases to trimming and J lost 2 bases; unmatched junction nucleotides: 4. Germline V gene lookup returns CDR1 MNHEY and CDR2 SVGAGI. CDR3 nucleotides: TGTGCCAGCACCTACGGGGGGGCCTACAATGAGCAGTTCTTC. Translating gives CASTYGGAYNEQFF.